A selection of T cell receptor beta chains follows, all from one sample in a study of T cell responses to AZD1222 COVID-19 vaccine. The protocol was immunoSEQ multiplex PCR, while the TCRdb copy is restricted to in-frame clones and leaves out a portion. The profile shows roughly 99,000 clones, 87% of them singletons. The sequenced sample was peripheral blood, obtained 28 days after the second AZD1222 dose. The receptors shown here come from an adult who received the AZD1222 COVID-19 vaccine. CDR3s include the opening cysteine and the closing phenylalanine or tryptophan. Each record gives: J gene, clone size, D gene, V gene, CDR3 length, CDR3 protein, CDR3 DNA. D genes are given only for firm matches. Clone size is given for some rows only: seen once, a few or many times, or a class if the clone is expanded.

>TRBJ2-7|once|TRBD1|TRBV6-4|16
CASSDSGQVPPGEQYF
TGTGCCAGCAGTGACTCGGGACAGGTCCCTCCAGGGGAGCAGTACTTC
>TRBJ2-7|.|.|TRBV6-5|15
CASSYSSGQGNEQYF
TGTGCCAGCAGTTACTCCTCCGGGCAGGGGAACGAGCAGTACTTC
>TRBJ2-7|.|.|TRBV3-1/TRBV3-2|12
CASSPWTNEQYF
TGTGCCAGCAGCCCTTGGACGAACGAGCAGTACTTC
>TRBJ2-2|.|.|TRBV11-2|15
CASSPQGVGTGELFF
TGTGCCAGCAGCCCCCAAGGGGTAGGCACCGGGGAGCTGTTTTTT
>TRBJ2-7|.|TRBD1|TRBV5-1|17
CASSLEPTGWIAYEQYF
TGCGCCAGCAGCTTGGAACCGACAGGGTGGATAGCCTACGAGCAGTACTTC
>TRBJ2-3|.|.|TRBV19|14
CASSINGWADTQYF
TGTGCCAGTAGTATAAACGGTTGGGCAGATACGCAGTATTTT
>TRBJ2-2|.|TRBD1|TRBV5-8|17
CASSSGTGGIFSGELFF
TGTGCCAGCAGCTCCGGGACAGGGGGCATATTTTCCGGGGAGCTGTTTTTT
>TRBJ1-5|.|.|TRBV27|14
CASRFLGKDQPQHF
TGTGCCAGCAGGTTTTTAGGTAAGGATCAGCCCCAGCATTTT
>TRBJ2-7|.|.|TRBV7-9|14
CASTPGSGPYEQYF
TGTGCCAGCACCCCAGGTTCGGGGCCCTACGAGCAGTACTTC
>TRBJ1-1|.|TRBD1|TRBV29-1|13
CSVETGVNTEAFF
TGCAGCGTTGAGACAGGGGTGAACACTGAAGCTTTCTTT
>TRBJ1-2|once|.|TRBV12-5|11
CASGPWDRLSF
TGTGCTAGTGGTCCGTGGGATAGGTTATCCTTC
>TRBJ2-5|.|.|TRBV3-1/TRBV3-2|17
CASSQLEADRTQETQYF
TGTGCCAGCAGCCAACTGGAGGCGGACAGAACTCAAGAGACCCAGTACTTC
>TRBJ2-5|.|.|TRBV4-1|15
CASRQSLVIQETQYF
TGCGCCAGCAGACAAAGCCTAGTAATACAAGAGACCCAGTACTTC
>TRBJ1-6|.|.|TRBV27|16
CASSLRGGSYNSPLHF
TGTGCCAGCAGTTTACGGGGGGGCTCCTATAATTCACCCCTCCACTTT
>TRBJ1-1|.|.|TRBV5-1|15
CASSLAGRAEAEAFF
TGCGCCAGCAGCTTGGCAGGCAGGGCAGAAGCTGAAGCTTTCTTT
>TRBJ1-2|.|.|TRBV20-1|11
CSAWQRDGYTF
TGCAGTGCTTGGCAGAGGGATGGCTACACCTTC
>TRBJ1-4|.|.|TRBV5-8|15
CASSLGGTTNEKLFF
TGTGCCAGCAGCTTGGGAGGGACAACTAATGAAAAACTGTTTTTT
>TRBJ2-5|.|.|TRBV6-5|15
CASSYRAGTGETQYF
TGTGCCAGCAGTTACCGGGCAGGGACGGGGGAGACCCAGTACTTC
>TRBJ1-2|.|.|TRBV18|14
CASSPATGERGYTF
TGTGCCAGCTCACCTGCTACGGGGGAGAGGGGCTACACCTTC
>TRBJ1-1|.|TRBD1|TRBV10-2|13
CASSQGTALGAFF
TGCGCCAGCAGTCAGGGGACAGCTTTAGGAGCTTTCTTT
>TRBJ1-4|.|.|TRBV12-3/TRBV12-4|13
CASSLATNEKLFF
TGTGCCAGCAGTTTGGCAACTAATGAAAAACTGTTTTTT
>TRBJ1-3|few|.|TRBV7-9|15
CASSLSGGAGNTIYF
TGTGCCAGCAGCTTATCTGGGGGAGCTGGAAACACCATATATTTT
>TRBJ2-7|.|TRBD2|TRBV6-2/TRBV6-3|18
CASSYSTSGGASVYEQYF
TGTGCCAGCAGTTACTCGACTAGCGGGGGGGCCAGTGTCTACGAGCAGTACTTC
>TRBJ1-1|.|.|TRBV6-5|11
CASREGFEAFF
TGTGCCAGCAGAGAGGGGTTTGAAGCTTTCTTT
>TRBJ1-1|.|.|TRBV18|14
CASSPADSYTEAFF
TGTGCCAGCTCACCCGCCGACAGTTACACTGAAGCTTTCTTT
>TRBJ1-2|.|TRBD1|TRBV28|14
CASSSGQGNYGYTF
TGTGCCAGCAGTTCGGGACAGGGTAACTATGGCTACACCTTC
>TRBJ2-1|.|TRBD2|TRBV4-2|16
CASSEAGGGSVNEQFF
TGTGCCAGCAGCGAGGCGGGCGGGGGGTCTGTTAATGAGCAGTTCTTC
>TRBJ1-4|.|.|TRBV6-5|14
CASGTDSLDEKLFF
TGTGCCAGTGGGACTGATTCTTTGGATGAAAAACTGTTTTTT
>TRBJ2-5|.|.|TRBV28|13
CASSPETGETQYF
TGTGCCAGCAGTCCAGAGACCGGGGAGACCCAGTACTTC
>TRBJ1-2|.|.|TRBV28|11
CASSFQDGYTF
TGTGCCAGCAGTTTCCAGGATGGCTACACCTTC
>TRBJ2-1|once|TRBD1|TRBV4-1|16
CASSHVTGLSYNEQFF
TGCGCCAGCAGCCATGTGACAGGGCTCTCCTACAATGAGCAGTTCTTC
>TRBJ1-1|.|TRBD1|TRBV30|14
CAWRNRGRKTEAFF
TGTGCCTGGAGAAACAGGGGGCGCAAAACTGAAGCTTTCTTT
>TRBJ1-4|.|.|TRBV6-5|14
CASSGRVANEKLFF
TGTGCCAGCAGCGGACGGGTGGCTAATGAAAAACTGTTTTTT
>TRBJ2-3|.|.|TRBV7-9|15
CASSLEVLGTDTQYF
TGTGCCAGCAGCCTGGAGGTGTTGGGCACAGATACGCAGTATTTT
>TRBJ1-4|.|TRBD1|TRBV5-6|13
CASTQGANEKLFF
TGTGCCAGCACACAGGGGGCGAATGAAAAACTGTTTTTT
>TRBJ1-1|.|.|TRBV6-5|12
CASSGVNTEAFF
TGTGCCAGCAGCGGGGTAAACACTGAAGCTTTCTTT
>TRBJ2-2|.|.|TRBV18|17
CASSPARAGDLTGELFF
TGTGCCAGCTCACCCGCACGAGCAGGGGACCTCACCGGGGAGCTGTTTTTT
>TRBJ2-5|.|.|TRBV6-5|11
CASSSRGSLYF
TGTGCCAGCAGTAGCCGCGGTTCTTTATACTTC
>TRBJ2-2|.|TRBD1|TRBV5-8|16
CASSFQGVANTGELFF
TGTGCCAGCAGCTTCCAGGGGGTTGCGAACACCGGGGAGCTGTTTTTT
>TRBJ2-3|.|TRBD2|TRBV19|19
CASSIGLAGSNLFTDTQYF
TGTGCCAGTAGTATCGGGCTAGCGGGGAGCAACCTCTTCACAGATACGCAGTATTTT
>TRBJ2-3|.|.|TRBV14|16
CASSQGGAGWGDTQYF
TGTGCCAGCAGCCAAGGGGGGGCCGGATGGGGAGATACGCAGTATTTT
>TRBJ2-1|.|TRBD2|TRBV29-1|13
CSVVSGGIDEQFF
TGCAGCGTTGTTAGCGGGGGGATCGATGAGCAGTTCTTC
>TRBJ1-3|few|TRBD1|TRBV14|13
CASRGTAGNTIYF
TGTGCCAGCCGGGGGACAGCTGGAAACACCATATATTTT
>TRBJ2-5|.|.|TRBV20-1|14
CSASRGELQETQYF
TGCAGTGCTAGTCGTGGGGAACTCCAAGAGACCCAGTACTTC
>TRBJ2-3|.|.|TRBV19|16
CASSYDGTPNTDTQYF
TGTGCCAGTAGTTACGACGGGACCCCCAACACAGATACGCAGTATTTT
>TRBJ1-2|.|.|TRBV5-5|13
CASSSDSRYGYTF
TGTGCCAGCAGTTCCGACAGTCGCTATGGCTACACCTTC
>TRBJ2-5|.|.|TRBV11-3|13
CASSQGPQETQYF
TGTGCCAGCAGCCAGGGGCCCCAAGAGACCCAGTACTTC
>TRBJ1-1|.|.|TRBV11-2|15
CASSLDWGSNTEAFF
TGTGCCAGCAGCTTAGATTGGGGCTCGAACACTGAAGCTTTCTTT
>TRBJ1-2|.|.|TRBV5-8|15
CASSSYNGQIYGYTF
TGTGCCAGCAGCTCGTACAATGGACAAATCTATGGCTACACCTTC
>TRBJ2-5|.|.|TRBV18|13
CASSPLVQETQYF
TGTGCCAGCTCACCGCTCGTCCAAGAGACCCAGTACTTC
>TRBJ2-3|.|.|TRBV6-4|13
CASSDTDQDTQYF
TGTGCCAGCAGTGACACGGATCAAGATACGCAGTATTTT
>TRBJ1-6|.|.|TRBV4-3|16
CASSQEFDIKSSPLHF
TGCGCCAGCAGCCAAGAATTCGACATCAAGAGTTCACCCCTCCACTTT
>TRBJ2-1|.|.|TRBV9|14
CASSVDGTFNEQFF
TGTGCCAGCAGCGTAGACGGTACATTCAATGAGCAGTTCTTC
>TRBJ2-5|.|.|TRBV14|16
CASSQEPGAGQETQYF
TGTGCCAGCAGCCAAGAACCGGGGGCGGGGCAAGAGACCCAGTACTTC
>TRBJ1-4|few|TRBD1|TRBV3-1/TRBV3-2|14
CASSPTGGTEKLFF
TGTGCCAGCAGCCCTACAGGGGGCACTGAAAAACTGTTTTTT
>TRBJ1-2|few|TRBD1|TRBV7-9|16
CASSSRGGDAIYGYTF
TGTGCCAGCAGCTCCCGAGGGGGCGACGCCATCTATGGCTACACCTTC
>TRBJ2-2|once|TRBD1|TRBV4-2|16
CASSQEGTGVGGELFF
TGTGCCAGCAGCCAAGAAGGGACAGGGGTCGGCGGGGAGCTGTTTTTT
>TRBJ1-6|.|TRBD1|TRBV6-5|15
CASSYMDRNGSPLHF
TGTGCCAGCAGTTATATGGACAGGAATGGATCACCCCTCCACTTT